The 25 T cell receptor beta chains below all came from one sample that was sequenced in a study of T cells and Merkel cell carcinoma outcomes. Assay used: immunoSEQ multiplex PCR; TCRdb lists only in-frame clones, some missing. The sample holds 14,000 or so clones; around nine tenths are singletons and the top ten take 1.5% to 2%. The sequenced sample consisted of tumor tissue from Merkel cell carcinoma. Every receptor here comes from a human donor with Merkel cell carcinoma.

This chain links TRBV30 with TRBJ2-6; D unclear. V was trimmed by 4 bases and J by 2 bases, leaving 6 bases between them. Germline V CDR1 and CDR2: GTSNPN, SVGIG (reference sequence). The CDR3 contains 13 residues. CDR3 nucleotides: TGTGCCTGGACCCAGGCTGGGGCCAACGTCCTGACTTTC. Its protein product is CAWTQAGANVLTF.

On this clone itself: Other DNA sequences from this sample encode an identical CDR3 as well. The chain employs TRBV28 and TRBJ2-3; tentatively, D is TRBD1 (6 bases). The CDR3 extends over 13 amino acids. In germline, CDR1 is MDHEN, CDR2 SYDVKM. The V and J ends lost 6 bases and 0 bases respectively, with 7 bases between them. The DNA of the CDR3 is TGTGCCAGCAGCACAGGGAGCACAGATACGCAGTATTTT. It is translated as CASSTGSTDTQYF.

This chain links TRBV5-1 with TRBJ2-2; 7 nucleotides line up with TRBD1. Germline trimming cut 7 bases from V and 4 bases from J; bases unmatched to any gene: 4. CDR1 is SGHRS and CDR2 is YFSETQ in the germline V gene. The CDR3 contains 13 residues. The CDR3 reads CASGQDPTGELFF. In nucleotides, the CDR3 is TGCGCCAGCGGACAGGACCCCACCGGGGAGCTGTTTTTT.

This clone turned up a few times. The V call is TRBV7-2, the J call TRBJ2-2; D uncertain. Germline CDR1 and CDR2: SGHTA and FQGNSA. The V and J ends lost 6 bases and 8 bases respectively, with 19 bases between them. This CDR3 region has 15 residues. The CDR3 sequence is CASSLRVSGFGELFF. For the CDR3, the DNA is TGTGCCAGCAGTTTACGTGTCAGTGGGTTTGGGGAGCTGTTTTTT.

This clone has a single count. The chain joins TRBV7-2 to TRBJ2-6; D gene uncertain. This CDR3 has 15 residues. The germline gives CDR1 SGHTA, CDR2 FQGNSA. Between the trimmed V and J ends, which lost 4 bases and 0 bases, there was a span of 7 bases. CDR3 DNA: TGTGCCAGCAGCTATCTAAGCTCTGGGGCCAACGTCCTGACTTTC. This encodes CASSYLSSGANVLTF.

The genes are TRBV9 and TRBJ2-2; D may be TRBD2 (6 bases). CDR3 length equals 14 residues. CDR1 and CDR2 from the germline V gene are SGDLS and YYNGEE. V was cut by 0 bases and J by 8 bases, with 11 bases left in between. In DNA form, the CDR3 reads TGTGCCAGCAGCGTAGTAGGGACTGGGGGGGAGCTGTTTTTT. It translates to CASSVVGTGGELFF.

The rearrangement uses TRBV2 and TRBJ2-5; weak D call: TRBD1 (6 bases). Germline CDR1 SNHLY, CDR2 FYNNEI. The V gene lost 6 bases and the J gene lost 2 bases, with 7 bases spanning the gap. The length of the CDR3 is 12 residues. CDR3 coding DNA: TGTGCCAGCAGGGACAGACAAGAGACCCAGTACTTC. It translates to CASRDRQETQYF.

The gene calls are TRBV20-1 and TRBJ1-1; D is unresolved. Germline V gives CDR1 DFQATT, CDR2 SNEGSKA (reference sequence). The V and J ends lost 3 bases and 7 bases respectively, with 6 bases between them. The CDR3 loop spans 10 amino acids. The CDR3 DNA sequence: TGCAGTGCTAGTACCAATGAAGCTTTCTTT. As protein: CSASTNEAFF.

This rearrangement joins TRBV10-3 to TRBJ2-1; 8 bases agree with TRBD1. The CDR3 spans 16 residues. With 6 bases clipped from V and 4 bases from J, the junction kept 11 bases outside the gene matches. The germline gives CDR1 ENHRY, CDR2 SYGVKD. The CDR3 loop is CAIRAQDRGPYNEQFF. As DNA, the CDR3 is TGTGCCATCAGGGCCCAAGACAGGGGACCTTACAATGAGCAGTTCTTC.

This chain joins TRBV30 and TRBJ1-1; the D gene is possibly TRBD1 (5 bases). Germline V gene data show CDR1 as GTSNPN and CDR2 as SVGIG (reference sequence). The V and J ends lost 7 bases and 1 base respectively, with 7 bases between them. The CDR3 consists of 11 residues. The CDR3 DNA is TGTGCCTCCGGGGGGAACACTGAAGCTTTCTTT. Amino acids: CASGGNTEAFF.

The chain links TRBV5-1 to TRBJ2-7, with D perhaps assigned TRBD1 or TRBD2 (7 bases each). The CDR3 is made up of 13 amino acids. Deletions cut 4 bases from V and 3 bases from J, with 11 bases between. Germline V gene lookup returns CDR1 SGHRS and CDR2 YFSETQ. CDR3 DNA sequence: TGCGCCAGCAGCCAGGGGGGGTTCTACGAGCAGTACTTC. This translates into CASSQGGFYEQYF.

As DNA, the CDR3 is TGTGCCAGCAGCTTAGCTACAGGGGGCGGCGAGCAGTACTTC. It specifies CASSLATGGGEQYF. The chain couples TRBV11-2 to TRBJ2-7, with 9 bases that match TRBD1. CDR3 length: 14 residues. J lost 6 bases, V lost 1 base, and 4 bases had no gene match. The V gene's germline CDR1 is SGHAT and CDR2 FQNNGV.

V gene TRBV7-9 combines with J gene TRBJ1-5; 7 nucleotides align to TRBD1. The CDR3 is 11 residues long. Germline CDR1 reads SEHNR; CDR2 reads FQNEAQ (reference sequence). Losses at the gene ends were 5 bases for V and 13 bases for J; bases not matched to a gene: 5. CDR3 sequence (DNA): TGTGCCAGCAGCATGGGACAGCTACAGCATTTT. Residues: CASSMGQLQHF.

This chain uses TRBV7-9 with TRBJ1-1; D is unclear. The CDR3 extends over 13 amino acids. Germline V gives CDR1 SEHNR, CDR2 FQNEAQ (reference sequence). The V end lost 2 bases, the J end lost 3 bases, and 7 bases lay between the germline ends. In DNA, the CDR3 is TGTGCCAGCAGCTTACAAGTGGACACTGAAGCTTTCTTT. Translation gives CASSLQVDTEAFF.

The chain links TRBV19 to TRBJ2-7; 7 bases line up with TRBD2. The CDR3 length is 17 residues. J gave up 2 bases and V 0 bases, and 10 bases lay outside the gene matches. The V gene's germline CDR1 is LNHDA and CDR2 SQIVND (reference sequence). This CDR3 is CASSIDLLAASTYEQYF. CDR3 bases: TGTGCCAGTAGTATAGATCTCCTAGCGGCAAGCACCTACGAGCAGTACTTC.

CDR3 sequence reads: CASSGYGVFNSPLHF. In nucleotides, the CDR3 is TGTGCCAGCAGCGGGTACGGTGTTTTTAATTCACCCCTCCACTTT. The rearrangement links TRBV9 to TRBJ1-6; D gene unclear. Trimming pared 3 bases from V and 6 bases from J, leaving 13 bases between. The CDR3 has 15 residues. Germline V gene sequence: CDR1 SGDLS, CDR2 YYNGEE.

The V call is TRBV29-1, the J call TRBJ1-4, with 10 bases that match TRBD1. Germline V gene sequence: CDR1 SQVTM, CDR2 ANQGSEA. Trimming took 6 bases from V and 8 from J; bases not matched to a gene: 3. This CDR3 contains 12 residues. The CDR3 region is CSVTGGGEKLFF. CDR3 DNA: TGCAGCGTGACAGGGGGCGGGGAAAAACTGTTTTTT. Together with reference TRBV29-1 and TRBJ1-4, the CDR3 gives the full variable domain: SAVISQKPSRDICQRGTSLTIQCQVDSQVTMMFWYRQQPGQSLTLIATANQGSEATYESGFVIDKFPISRPNLTFSTLTVSNMSPEDSSIYLCSVTGGGEKLFFGSGTQLSVL.

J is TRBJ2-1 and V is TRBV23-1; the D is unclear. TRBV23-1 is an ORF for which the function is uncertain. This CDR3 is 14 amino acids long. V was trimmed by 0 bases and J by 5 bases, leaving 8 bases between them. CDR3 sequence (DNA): TGCGCCAGCAGTCAATCGGGTGTGGACAATGAGCAGTTCTTC. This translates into CASSQSGVDNEQFF.

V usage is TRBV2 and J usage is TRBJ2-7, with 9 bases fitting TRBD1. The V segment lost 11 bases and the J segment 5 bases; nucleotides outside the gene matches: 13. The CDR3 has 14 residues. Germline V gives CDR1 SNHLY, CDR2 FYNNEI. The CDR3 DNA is TGTGCCGGTAAACCGGGACAGGGCTTTGACGAGCAGTACTTC. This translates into CAGKPGQGFDEQYF.

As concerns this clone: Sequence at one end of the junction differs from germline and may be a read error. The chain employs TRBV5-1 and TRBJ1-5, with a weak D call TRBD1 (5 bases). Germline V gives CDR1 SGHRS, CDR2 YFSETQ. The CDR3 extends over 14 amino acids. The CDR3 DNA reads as TGCGTCAGCAGCCCACAGGTTGGAAATCAGCCCCAGCATTTT. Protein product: CVSSPQVGNQPQHF.

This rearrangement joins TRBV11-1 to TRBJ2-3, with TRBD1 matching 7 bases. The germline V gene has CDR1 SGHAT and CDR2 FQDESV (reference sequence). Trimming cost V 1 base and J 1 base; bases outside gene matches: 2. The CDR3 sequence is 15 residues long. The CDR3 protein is CASSLGQGGTDTQYF. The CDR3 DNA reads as TGTGCCAGCAGCTTAGGACAGGGCGGCACAGATACGCAGTATTTT.

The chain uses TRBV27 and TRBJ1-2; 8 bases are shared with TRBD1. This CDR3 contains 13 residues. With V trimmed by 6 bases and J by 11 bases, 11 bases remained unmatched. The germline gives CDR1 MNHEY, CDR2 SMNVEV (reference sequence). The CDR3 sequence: CASRVGQGFGYTF. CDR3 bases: TGTGCCAGCAGAGTCGGACAGGGTTTTGGTTACACCTTC.

The CDR3 DNA follows: TGTGCCAGCGGCCCTGGGGGGGTGGCAGGGGATACGCAGTATTTT. This sequence encodes CASGPGGVAGDTQYF. The V and J genes are TRBV28 and TRBJ2-3, with 7 bases matching TRBD2. V lost 8 bases to trimming and J lost 6 bases; unmatched junction nucleotides: 14. Germline V CDR1 and CDR2: MDHEN, SYDVKM. The CDR3 length is 15 residues.

The chain's CDR3 is CASSLDWDRGGYGYTF. CDR3 sequence (DNA): TGTGCCAGCAGCTTAGATTGGGATAGGGGTGGCTATGGCTACACCTTC. This rearrangement joins TRBV7-2 to TRBJ1-2; D might be TRBD1 (5 bases). The CDR3 is 16 residues long. V lost 1 base and J lost 4, with 16 bases in between. Per the germline V gene, CDR1 is SGHTA and CDR2 is FQGNSA. Complete variable domain (other parts from reference TRBV7-2 and TRBJ1-2): GAGVSQSPSNKVTEKGKDVELRCDPISGHTALYWYRQSLGQGLEFLIYFQGNSAPDKSGLPSDRFSAERTGGSVSTLTIQRTQQEDSAVYLCASSLDWDRGGYGYTFGSGTRLTVV.

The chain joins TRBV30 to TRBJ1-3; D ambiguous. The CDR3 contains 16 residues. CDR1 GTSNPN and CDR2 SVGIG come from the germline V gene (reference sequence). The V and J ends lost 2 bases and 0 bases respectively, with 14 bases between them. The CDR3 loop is CAWSTPRSSSGNTIYF. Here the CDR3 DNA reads TGTGCCTGGAGTACACCACGATCCAGCTCTGGAAACACCATATATTTT.